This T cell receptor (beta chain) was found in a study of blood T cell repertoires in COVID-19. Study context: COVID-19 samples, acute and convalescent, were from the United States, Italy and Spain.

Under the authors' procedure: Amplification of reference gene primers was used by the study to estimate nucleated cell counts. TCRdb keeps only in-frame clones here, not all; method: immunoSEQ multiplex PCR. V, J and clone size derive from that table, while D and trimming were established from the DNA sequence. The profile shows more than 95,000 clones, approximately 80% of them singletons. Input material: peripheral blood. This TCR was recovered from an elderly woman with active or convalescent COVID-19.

The CDR3 reads CASSSTSGLWDEQFF. DNA of the CDR3: TGTGCCAGCAGCTCGACCTCAGGGCTTTGGGATGAGCAGTTCTTC. The chain carries TRBV7-2 and TRBJ2-1; possible D gene TRBD1, 5 bases. Trimming took off 4 bases at V and 8 bases at J, with 18 bases between the two ends. From germline, CDR1 is SGHTA and CDR2 FQGNSA. The CDR3 is made up of 15 amino acids.